This T cell receptor (beta chain) was sequenced for a study of human T cells and chemical hapten exposure. CDR3 length: 14 residues. The V end was cut by 4 bases, the J end by 0 bases, with 12 bases between. The germline gives CDR1 GTSNPN, CDR2 SVGIG (reference sequence). This clonotype was seen a few times. The time point denotes: patch test 1, 2 weeks after DPC sensitization. The treatment was: therapeutic diphenylcyclopropenone sensitization with weekly scalp DPC. TCRdb called the RACE reads again in MiXCR, with one record for every CDR3 protein. The repertoire holds around 76,000 distinct CDR3 sequences, with roughly 12% as singletons.

The V gene is TRBV30, the J gene TRBJ1-2, with a tentative D call TRBD1 (6 bases). The TCR sequence derives from a woman aged 55-75 years with alopecia areata. Some clones in this sample may be carry-over from other donors' samples. The sequencing used whole blood, collected in connection with sensitization to the hapten diphenylcyclopropenone (DPC). The CDR3 loop is CAWNRAGANYGYTF. CDR3 sequence (DNA): TGTGCCTGGAATAGGGCAGGGGCTAACTATGGCTACACCTTC.